Listed below are T cell receptor beta chains from one sample, sequenced in a study of cytomegalovirus exposure and HLA in healthy donors. Here immunoSEQ multiplex PCR was the method, and the copy in TCRdb shows in-frame clones only, minus some. The data hold 260,000 or so clones, with roughly 87% observed a single time. Sample: PBMCs. These receptor sequences come from a woman in her thirties in good health and CMV-seronegative. CDR3s include the opening cysteine and the closing phenylalanine or tryptophan. A D gene is named only where the DNA matches it firmly. Only some rows state a clone size, as once, few, many or a class for expanded clones.

clone size,D gene,V gene,J gene,CDR3 protein,CDR3 DNA
.,.,TRBV6-5,TRBJ2-7,CASSYLGDRAYEQYF,TGTGCCAGCAGTTACTTAGGAGACCGGGCCTACGAGCAGTACTTC
once,TRBD2,TRBV19,TRBJ2-3,CASSSASGLSTDTQYF,TGTGCCAGTAGTTCGGCTAGCGGGCTTAGCACAGATACGCAGTATTTT
.,.,TRBV9,TRBJ2-5,CASSVADWETQYF,TGTGCCAGCAGCGTAGCTGACTGGGAGACCCAGTACTTC
.,TRBD2,TRBV30,TRBJ2-7,CAWSVPGLAGVHEQYF,TGTGCCTGGAGTGTACCGGGGTTAGCGGGAGTCCACGAGCAGTACTTC
.,.,TRBV7-9,TRBJ2-7,CASSHRQKNEQYF,TGTGCCAGCAGCCACCGACAGAAAAACGAGCAGTACTTC
.,TRBD2,TRBV2,TRBJ2-3,CASSGTRGTSGRADGDTQYF,TGTGCCAGCAGTGGGACGAGAGGGACTAGCGGGAGGGCCGACGGAGATACGCAGTATTTT
once,.,TRBV2,TRBJ2-7,CASREPQVYEQYF,TGTGCCAGCAGGGAACCACAGGTATACGAGCAGTACTTC
.,TRBD2,TRBV4-3,TRBJ2-7,CASSRTLTSGSSGEQYF,TGCGCCAGCAGCCGAACCCTGACTAGCGGGAGTTCCGGCGAGCAGTACTTC
.,TRBD2,TRBV15,TRBJ2-2,CATSRLLSGTEVGELFF,TGTGCCACCAGCAGACTTCTTAGCGGGACTGAAGTCGGGGAGCTGTTTTTT
.,.,TRBV6-5,TRBJ2-1,CASRLDSSYNEQFF,TGTGCCAGCCGATTAGATAGCAGCTACAATGAGCAGTTCTTC
.,.,TRBV5-1,TRBJ2-1,CASSLRGTYNEQFF,TGCGCCAGCAGCTTGCGCGGGACCTACAATGAGCAGTTCTTC
.,TRBD1,TRBV5-1,TRBJ2-7,CASSYGTADSYEQYF,TGCGCCAGCAGTTATGGGACAGCGGACTCCTACGAGCAGTACTTC
.,TRBD1,TRBV19,TRBJ2-1,CASSIVWTGSTYSYNEQFF,TGTGCCAGTAGTATAGTCTGGACAGGTTCCACTTACTCCTACAATGAGCAGTTCTTC
.,TRBD1,TRBV29-1,TRBJ1-2,CSVEPGGAGYTF,TGCAGCGTTGAGCCAGGGGGCGCGGGCTACACCTTC
.,.,TRBV27,TRBJ2-3,CASSPINLFRLLSSTDTQYF,TGTGCCAGCAGTCCGATTAACCTTTTTCGACTGCTATCTAGCACAGATACGCAGTATTTT
.,.,TRBV15,TRBJ1-1,CATRGSLDTEAFF,TGTGCCACCAGGGGCAGCCTAGACACTGAAGCTTTCTTT
.,TRBD2,TRBV19,TRBJ2-3,CASSILAVGTDTQYF,TGTGCCAGTAGTATACTAGCGGTGGGCACAGATACGCAGTATTTT
.,.,TRBV6-1,TRBJ1-4,CASTPRGAANEKLFF,TGTGCCAGCACCCCCCGGGGGGCAGCTAATGAAAAACTGTTTTTT
.,.,TRBV6-5,TRBJ2-7,CASTLDGTGEQYF,TGTGCCAGCACCCTAGATGGGACTGGCGAGCAGTACTTC
.,TRBD2,TRBV4-2,TRBJ2-3,CASSPEGRADTQYF,TGTGCCAGCAGCCCGGAGGGGAGGGCAGATACGCAGTATTTT
.,.,TRBV27,TRBJ1-5,CASSLGAYSNQPQHF,TGTGCCAGCAGTTTAGGGGCCTATAGCAATCAGCCCCAGCATTTT
few,.,TRBV28,TRBJ2-2,CASSLGLFPSGELFF,TGTGCCAGCAGCTTAGGACTATTTCCCTCCGGGGAGCTGTTTTTT
.,.,TRBV5-4,TRBJ2-7,CASSLELSGGSYEQYF,TGTGCCAGCAGCTTGGAATTATCTGGGGGATCCTACGAGCAGTACTTC
.,TRBD2,TRBV28,TRBJ2-1,CASTILAASYNEQFF,TGTGCCAGCACTATACTAGCGGCCTCCTACAATGAGCAGTTCTTC
.,.,TRBV18,TRBJ1-4,CASSVISQENEKLFF,TGTGCCAGCTCCGTTATATCACAGGAAAATGAAAAACTGTTTTTT
.,.,TRBV19,TRBJ2-5,CASSMGGGNQETQYF,TGTGCCAGTAGTATGGGAGGGGGTAACCAAGAGACCCAGTACTTC
.,.,TRBV27,TRBJ2-6,CASSLSVANVLTF,TGTGCCAGCAGTTTATCGGTGGCCAACGTCCTGACTTTC
.,.,TRBV6-1,TRBJ2-1,CASSGRQSVYNEQFF,TGTGCCAGCAGTGGTCGACAGTCCGTTTACAATGAGCAGTTCTTC
.,.,TRBV5-1,TRBJ2-1,CASSFGLYNEQFF,TGCGCCAGCAGCTTCGGCCTCTACAATGAGCAGTTCTTC
.,.,TRBV13,TRBJ2-3,CASSVDTTDTQYF,TGTGCCAGCAGCGTGGACACCACAGATACGCAGTATTTT
.,.,TRBV7-9,TRBJ1-1,CASSLGDEVTAFF,TGTGCCAGCAGCTTAGGGGACGAGGTCACGGCTTTCTTT
.,.,TRBV11-2,TRBJ2-7,CASSPRSGDEQYF,TGTGCCAGCAGCCCTCGTAGTGGGGACGAGCAGTACTTC